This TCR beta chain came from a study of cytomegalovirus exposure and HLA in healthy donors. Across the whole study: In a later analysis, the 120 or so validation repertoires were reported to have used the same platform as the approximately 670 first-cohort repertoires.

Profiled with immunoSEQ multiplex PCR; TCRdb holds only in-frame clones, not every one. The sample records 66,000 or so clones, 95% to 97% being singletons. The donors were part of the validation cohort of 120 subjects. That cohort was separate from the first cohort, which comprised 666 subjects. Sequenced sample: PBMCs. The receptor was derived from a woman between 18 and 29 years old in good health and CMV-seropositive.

The CDR3 nucleotides are TGTGCCAGCAGCTTTTCGGGCAGGGCCTACAATGAGCAGTTCTTC. Translation: CASSFSGRAYNEQFF. V usage is TRBV5-4 and J usage is TRBJ2-1; D is possibly TRBD1 (5 bases). The CDR3 extends over 15 amino acids. Germline CDR1 SGHNT, CDR2 YYREEE (reference sequence). The V end lost 2 bases, the J end lost 2 bases, and 11 bases lay between the germline ends.